This T cell receptor beta chain was sequenced for a study of blood T cells in healthy people across ages. The study, taken as a whole, reports: Diversity was higher, and naive CD4+ cells more numerous, in long-lived donors than in aged donors.

Turning to this clonotype: Its specificity is not known.

The CDR3 runs to 17 residues. CDR1 is SGHVS and CDR2 is FQNEAQ in the germline V gene. V shed 1 base and J shed 7 bases, with 17 bases lying between them. Next came a second PCR, run for roughly 6 to 11 cycles, which used a sample-barcoded 5' primer along with a J-beta primer mix. Each CDR3 protein gets one entry after TCRdb re-called the 5' RACE reads with MiXCR. The sample consists of more than 700,000 distinct CDR3 sequences, 35% to 50% of them appearing once. The chain couples TRBV7-8 to TRBJ1-6, with a tentative D call TRBD1 (5 bases). The sequence was collected from a man aged 80 or over in good health. The sequenced sample was blood. CDR3 region: CASSLVSGATLNSPLHF. CDR3 bases: TGTGCCAGCAGCTTAGTGTCCGGGGCCACCCTAAATTCACCCCTCCACTTT. Using reference TRBV7-8 and TRBJ1-6 for the parts outside the CDR3, the full variable domain is GAGVSQSPRYKVAKRGQDVALRCDPISGHVSLFWYQQALGQGPEFLTYFQNEAQLDKSGLPSDRFFAERPEGSVSTLKIQRTQQEDSAVYLCASSLVSGATLNSPLHFGNGTRLTVT.